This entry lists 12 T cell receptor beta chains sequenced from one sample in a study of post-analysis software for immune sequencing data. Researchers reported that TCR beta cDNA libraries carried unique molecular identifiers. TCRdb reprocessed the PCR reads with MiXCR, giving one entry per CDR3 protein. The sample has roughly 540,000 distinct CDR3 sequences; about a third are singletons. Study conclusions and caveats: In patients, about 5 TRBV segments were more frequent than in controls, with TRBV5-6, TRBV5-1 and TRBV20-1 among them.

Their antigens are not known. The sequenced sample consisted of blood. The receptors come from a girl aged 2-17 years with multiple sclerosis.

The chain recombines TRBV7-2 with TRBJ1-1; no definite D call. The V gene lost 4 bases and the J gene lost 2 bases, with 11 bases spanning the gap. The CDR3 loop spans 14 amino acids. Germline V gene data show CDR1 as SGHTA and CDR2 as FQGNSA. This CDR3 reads CASSYVGENTEAFF. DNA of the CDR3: TGTGCCAGCAGCTATGTTGGGGAAAACACTGAAGCTTTCTTT.

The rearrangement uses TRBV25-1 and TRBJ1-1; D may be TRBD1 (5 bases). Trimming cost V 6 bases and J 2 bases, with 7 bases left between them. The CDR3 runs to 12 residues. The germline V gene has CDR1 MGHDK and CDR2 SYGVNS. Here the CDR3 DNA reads TGTGCCAGCAGAGGGGTTAACACTGAAGCTTTCTTT. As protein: CASRGVNTEAFF.

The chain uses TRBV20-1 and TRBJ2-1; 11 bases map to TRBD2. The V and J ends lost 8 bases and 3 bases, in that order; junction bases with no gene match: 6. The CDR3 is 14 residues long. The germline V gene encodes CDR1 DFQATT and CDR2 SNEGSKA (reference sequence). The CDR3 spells CSLNSGGVYNEQFF. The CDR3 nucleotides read TGCAGTCTCAATAGCGGGGGGGTCTACAATGAGCAGTTCTTC.

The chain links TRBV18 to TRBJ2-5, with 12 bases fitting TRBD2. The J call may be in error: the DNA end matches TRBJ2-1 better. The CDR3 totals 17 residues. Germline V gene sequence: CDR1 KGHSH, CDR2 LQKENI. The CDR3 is CASSIRRLAGDQETQFF. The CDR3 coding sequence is TGTGCCAGCTCAATTAGGAGACTAGCGGGGGACCAAGAGACCCAGTTCTTC.

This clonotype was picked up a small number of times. In DNA form, the CDR3 reads TGTGCCAGCACCCGGGACAGGACTGCTGGAAACACCATATATTTT. This gives the protein CASTRDRTAGNTIYF. The chain recombines TRBV6-1 with TRBJ1-3; 8 bases are shared with TRBD1. CDR1 and CDR2 from the germline V gene are MNHNS and SASEGT. The CDR3 spans 15 residues. V lost 7 bases, J lost 2 bases, and 7 bases stayed unmatched.

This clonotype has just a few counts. CDR3 amino acids: CASRMPGTANTEAFF. For the CDR3, the DNA is TGTGCCAGCAGAATGCCGGGGACAGCGAACACTGAAGCTTTCTTT. The gene calls are TRBV5-4 and TRBJ1-1, with 7 bases matching TRBD1. CDR1 and CDR2 from the germline V gene are SGHNT and YYREEE (reference sequence). V was pared by 5 bases and J by 1 base, with 8 bases of the junction left unmatched. CDR3 length: 15 amino acids.

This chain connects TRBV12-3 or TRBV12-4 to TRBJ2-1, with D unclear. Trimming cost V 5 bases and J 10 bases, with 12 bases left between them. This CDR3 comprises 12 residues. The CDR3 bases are TGTGCCAGCAGTATCCCCGGGCCAGAGCAGTTCTTC. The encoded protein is CASSIPGPEQFF.

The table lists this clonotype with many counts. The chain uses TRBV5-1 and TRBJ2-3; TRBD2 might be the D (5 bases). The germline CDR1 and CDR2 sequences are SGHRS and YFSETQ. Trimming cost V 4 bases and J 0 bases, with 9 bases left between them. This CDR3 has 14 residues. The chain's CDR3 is CASSLASSTDTQYF. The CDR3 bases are TGCGCCAGCAGCCTAGCCTCTAGCACAGATACGCAGTATTTT.

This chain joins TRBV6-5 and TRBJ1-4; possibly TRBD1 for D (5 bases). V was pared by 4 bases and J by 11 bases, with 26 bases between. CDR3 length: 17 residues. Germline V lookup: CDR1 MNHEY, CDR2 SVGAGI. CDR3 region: CASSSTNRVTAPGKLFF. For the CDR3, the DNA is TGTGCCAGCAGTTCTACCAACCGCGTGACAGCTCCTGGGAAACTGTTTTTT.

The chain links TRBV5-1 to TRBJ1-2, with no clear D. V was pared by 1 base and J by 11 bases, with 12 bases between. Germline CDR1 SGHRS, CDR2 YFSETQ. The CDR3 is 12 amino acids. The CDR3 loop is CASSLQSDDYTF. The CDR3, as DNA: TGCGCCAGCAGCTTGCAAAGCGATGATTACACCTTC.

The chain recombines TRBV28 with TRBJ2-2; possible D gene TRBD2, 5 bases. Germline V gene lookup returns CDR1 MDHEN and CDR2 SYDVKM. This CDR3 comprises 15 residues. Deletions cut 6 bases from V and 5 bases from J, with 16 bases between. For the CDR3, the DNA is TGTGCCAGCAGCCGACGGGGTCGGGTAACCGGGGAGCTGTTTTTT. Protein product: CASSRRGRVTGELFF.

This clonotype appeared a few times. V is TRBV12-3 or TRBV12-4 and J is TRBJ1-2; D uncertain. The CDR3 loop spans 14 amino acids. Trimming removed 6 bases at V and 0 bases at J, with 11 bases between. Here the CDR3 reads CASRGYGSNYGYTF. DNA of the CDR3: TGTGCCAGCAGGGGCTATGGGTCTAACTATGGCTACACCTTC.